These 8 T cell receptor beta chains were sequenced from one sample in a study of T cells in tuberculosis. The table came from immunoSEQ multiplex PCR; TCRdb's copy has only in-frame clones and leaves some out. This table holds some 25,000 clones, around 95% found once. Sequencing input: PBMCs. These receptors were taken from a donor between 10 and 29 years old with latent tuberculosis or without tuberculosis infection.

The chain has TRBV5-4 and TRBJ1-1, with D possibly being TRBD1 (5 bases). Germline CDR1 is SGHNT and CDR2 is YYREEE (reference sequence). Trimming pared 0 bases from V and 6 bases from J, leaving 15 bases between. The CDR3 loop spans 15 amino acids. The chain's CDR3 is CASSLAFGGGAEAFF. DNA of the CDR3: TGTGCCAGCAGCTTGGCATTCGGTGGAGGGGCTGAAGCTTTCTTT.

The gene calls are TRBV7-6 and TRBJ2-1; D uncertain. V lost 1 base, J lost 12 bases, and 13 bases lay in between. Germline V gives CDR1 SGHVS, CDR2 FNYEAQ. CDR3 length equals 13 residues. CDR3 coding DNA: TGTGCCAGCAGCTTAGTAGTTGTGGAGAGGCAGTTCTTC. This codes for CASSLVVVERQFF.

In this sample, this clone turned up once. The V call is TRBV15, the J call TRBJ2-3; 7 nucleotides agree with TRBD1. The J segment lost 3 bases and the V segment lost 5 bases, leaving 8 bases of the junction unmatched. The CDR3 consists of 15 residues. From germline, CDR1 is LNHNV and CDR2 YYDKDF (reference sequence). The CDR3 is CATSPTGQATDTQYF. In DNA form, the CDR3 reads TGTGCCACCAGCCCCACCGGACAGGCGACAGATACGCAGTATTTT.

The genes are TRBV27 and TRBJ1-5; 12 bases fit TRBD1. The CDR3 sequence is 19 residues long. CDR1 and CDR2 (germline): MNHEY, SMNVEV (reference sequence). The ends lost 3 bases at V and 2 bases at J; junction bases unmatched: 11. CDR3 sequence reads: CASSLRAGTGGSGNQPQHF. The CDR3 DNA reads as TGTGCCAGCAGTTTGCGGGCCGGGACAGGGGGCTCCGGCAATCAGCCCCAGCATTTT.

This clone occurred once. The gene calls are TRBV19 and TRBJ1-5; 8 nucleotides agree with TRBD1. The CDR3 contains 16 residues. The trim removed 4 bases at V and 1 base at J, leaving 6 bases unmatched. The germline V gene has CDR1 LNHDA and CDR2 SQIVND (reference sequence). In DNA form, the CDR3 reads TGTGCCAGTAGTACAAGGACAGGGTACAGCAATCAGCCCCAGCATTTT. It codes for CASSTRTGYSNQPQHF.

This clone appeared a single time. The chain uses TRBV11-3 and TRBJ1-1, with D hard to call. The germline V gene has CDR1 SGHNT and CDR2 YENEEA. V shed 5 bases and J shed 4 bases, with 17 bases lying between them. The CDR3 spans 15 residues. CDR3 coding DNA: TGTGCCAGCAGCCCCACACGGGGTCCGGGCACTGAAGCTTTCTTT. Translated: CASSPTRGPGTEAFF.

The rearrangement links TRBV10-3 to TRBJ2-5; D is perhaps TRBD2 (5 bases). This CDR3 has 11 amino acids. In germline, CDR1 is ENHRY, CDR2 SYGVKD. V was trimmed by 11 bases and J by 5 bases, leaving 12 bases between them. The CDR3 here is CAAGRGETQYF. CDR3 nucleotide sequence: TGTGCCGCAGGCCGAGGGGAGACCCAGTACTTC.

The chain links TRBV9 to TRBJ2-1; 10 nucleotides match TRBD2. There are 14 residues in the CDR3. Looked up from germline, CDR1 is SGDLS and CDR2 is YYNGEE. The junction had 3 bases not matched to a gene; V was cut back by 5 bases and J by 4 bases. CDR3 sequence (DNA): TGTGCCAGCAGAAGCGGGGGGGATTACAATGAGCAGTTCTTC. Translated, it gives CASRSGGDYNEQFF.